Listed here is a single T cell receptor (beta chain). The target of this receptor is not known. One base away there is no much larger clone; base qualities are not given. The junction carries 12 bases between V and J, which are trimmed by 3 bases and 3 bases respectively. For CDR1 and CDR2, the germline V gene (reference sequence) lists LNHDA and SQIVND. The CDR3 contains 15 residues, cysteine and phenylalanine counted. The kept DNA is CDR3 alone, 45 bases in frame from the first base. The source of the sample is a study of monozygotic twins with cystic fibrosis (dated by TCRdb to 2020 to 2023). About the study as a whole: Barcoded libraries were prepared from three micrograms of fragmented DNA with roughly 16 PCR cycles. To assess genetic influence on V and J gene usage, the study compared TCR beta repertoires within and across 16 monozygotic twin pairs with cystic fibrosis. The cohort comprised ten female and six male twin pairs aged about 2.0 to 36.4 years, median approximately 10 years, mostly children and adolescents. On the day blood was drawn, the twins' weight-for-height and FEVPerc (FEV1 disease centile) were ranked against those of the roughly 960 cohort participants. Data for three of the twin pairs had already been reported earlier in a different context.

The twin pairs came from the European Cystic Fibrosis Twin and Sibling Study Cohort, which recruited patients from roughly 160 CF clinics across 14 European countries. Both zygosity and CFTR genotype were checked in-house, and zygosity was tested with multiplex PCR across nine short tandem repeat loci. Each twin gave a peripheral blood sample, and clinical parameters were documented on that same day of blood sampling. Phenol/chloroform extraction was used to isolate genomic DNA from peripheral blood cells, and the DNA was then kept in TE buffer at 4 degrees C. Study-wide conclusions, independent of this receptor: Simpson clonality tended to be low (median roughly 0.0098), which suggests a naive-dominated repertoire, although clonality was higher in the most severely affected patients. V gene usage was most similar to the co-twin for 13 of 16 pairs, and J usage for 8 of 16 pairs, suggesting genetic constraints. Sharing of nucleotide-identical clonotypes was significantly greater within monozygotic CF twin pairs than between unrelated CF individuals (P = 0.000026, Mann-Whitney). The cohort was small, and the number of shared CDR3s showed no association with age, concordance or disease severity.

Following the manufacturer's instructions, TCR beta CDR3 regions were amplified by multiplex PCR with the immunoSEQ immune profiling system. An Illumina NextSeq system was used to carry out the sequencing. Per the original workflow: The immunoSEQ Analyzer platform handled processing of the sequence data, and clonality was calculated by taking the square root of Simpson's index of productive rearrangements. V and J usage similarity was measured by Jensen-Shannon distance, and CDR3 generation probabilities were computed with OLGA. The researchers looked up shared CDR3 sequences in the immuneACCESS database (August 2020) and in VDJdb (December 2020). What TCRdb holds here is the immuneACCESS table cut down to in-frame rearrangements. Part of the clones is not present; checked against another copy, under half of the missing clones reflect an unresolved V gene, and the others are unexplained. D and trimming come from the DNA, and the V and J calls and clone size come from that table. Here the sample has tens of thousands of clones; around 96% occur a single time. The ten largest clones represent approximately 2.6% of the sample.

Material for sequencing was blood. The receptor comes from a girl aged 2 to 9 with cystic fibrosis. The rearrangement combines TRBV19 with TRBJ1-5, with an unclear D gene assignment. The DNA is TGTGCCAGTAGTATCCGCCTCGTGGACAATCAGCCCCAGCATTTT. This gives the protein CASSIRLVDNQPQHF.